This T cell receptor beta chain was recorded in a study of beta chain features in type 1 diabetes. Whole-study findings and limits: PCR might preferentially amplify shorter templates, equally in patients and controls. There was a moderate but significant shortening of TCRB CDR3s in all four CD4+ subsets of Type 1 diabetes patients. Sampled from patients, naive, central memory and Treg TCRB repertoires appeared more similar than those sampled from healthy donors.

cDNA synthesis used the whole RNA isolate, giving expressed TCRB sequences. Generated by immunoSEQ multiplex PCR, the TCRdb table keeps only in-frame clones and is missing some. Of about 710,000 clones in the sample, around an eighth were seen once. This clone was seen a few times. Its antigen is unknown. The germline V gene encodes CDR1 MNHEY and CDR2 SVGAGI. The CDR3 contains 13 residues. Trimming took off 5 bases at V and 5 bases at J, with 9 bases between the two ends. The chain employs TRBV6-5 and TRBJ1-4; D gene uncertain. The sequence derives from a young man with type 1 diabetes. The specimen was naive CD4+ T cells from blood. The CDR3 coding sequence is TGTGCCAGCAGTCCCGGGAGGAATGAAAAACTGTTTTTT. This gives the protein CASSPGRNEKLFF.